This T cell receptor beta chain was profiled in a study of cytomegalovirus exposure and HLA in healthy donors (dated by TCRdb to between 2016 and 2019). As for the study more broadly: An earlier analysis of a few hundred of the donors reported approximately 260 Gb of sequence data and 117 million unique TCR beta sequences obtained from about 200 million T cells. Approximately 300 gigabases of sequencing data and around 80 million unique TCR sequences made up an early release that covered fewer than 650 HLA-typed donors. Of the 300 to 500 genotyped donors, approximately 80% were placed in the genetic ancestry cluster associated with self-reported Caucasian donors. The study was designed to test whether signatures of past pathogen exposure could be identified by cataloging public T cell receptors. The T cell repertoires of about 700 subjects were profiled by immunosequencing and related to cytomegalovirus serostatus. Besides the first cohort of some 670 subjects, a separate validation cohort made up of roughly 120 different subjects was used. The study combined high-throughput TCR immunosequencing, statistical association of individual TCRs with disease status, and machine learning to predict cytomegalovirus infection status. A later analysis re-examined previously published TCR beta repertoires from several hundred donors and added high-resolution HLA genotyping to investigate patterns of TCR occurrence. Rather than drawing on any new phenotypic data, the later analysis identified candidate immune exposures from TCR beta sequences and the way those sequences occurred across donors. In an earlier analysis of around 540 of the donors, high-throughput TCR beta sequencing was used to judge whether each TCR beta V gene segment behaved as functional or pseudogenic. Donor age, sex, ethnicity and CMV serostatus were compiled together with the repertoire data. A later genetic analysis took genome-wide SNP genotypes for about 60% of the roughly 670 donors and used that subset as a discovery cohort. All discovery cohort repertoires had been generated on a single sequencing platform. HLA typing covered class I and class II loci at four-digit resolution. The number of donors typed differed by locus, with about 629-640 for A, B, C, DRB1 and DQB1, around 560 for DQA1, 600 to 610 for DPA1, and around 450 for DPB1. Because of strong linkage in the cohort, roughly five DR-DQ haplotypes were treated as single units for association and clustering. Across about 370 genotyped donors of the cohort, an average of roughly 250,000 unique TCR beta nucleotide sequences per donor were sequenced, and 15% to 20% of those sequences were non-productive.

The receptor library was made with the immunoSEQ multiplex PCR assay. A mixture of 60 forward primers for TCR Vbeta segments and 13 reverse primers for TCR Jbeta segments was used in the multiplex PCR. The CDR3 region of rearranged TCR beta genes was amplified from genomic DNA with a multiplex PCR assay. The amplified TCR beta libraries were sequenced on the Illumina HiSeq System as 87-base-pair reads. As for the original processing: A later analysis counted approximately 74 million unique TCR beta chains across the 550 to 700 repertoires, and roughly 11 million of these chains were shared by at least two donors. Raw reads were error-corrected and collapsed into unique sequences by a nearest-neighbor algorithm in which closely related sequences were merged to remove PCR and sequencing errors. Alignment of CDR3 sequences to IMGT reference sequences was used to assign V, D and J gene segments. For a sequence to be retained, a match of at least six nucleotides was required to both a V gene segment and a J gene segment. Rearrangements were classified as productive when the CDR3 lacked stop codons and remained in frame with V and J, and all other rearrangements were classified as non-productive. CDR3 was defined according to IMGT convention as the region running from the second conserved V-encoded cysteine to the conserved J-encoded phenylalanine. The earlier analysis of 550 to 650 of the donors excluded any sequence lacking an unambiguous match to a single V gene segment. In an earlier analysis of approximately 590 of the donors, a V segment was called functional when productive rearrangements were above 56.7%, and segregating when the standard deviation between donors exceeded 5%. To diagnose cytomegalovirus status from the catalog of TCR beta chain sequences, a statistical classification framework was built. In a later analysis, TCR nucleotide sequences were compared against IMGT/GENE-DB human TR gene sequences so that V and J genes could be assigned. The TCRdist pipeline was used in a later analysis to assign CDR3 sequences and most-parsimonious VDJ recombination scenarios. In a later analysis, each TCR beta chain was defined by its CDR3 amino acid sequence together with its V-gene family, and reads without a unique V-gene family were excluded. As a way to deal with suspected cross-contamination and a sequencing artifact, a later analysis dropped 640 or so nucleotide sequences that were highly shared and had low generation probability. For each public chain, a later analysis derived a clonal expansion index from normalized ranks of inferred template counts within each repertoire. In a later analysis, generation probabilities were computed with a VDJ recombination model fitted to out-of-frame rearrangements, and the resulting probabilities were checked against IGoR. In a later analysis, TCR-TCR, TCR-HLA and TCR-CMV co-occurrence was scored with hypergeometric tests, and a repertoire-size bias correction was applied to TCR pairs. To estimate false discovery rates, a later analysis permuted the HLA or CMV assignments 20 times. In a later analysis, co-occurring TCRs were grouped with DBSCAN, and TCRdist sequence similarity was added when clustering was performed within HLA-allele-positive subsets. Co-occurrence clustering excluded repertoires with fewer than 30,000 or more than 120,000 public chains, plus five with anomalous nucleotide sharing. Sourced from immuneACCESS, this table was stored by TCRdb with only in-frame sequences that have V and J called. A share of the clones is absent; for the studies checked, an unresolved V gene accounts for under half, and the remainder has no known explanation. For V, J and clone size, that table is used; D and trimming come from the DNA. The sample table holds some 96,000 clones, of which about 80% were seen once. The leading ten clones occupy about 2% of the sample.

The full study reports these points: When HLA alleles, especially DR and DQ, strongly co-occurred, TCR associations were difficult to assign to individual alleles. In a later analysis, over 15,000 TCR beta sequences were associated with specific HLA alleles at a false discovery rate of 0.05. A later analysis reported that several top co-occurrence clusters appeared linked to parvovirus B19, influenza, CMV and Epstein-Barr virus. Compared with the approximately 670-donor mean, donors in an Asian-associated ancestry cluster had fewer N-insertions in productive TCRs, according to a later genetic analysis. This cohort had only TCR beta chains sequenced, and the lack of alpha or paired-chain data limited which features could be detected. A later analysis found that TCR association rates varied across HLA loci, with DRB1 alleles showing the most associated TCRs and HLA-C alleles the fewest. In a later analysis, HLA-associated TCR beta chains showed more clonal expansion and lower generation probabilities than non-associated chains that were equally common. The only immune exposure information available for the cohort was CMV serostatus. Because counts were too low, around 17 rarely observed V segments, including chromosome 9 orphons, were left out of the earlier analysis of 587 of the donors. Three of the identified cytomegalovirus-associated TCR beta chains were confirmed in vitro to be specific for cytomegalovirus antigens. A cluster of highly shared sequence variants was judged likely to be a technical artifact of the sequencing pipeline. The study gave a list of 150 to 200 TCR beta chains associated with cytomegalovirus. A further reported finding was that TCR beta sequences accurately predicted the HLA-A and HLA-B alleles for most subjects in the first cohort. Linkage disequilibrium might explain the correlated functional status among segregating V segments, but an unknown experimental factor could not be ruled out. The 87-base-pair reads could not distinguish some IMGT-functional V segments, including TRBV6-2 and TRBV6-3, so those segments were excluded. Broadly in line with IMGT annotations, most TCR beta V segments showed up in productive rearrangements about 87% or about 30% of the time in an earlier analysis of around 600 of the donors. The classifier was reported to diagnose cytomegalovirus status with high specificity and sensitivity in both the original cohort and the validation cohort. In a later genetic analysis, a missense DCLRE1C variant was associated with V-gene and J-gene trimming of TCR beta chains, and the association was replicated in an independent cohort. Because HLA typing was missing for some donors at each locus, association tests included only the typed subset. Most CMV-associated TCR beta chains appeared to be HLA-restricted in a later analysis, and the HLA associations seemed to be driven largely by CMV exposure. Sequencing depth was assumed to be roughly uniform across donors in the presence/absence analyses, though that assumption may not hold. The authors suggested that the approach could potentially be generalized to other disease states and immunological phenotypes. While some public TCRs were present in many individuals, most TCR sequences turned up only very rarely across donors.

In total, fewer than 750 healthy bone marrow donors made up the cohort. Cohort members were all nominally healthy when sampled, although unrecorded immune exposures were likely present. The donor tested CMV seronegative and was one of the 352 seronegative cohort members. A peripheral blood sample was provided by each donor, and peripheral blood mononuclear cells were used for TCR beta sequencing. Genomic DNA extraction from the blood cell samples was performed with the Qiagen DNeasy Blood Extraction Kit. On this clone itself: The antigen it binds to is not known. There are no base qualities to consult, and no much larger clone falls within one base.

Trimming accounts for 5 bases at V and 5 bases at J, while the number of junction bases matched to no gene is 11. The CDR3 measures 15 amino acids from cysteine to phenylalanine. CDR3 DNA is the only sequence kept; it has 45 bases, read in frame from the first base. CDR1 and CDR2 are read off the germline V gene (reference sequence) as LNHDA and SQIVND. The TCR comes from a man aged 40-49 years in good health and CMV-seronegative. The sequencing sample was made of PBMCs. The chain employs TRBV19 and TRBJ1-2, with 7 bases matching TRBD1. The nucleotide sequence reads TGTGCCAGTAGTGTAAAAGGGGACAGTGGATATGGCTACACCTTC. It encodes CASSVKGDSGYGYTF.